These 6 T cell receptor beta chains were all obtained from the same sample, sequenced in a study of monozygotic twins with inflammatory bowel disease. Each CDR3 protein gets one entry in TCRdb, which reprocessed the 5' RACE reads and gives no DNA. The sample totals around 140,000 distinct CDR3 sequences. The sequenced sample consisted of blood. The receptors shown here come from a human donor with ulcerative colitis or Crohn's disease, or a healthy co-twin of an affected twin (not recorded which).

The rearrangement joins TRBV5-1 to TRBJ2-7; TCRdb gives TRBD1 as the D gene, but with no DNA this cannot be confirmed. This CDR3 region has 13 residues. Looked up from germline, CDR1 is SGHRS and CDR2 is YFSETQ. This chain's CDR3 is CASWDRGRNEQYF.

The chain links TRBV7-9 to TRBJ1-5. Germline V gene sequence: CDR1 SEHNR, CDR2 FQNEAQ (reference sequence). The length of the CDR3 is 13 residues. The CDR3 sequence is CASSSTINQPQHF. Full variable domain (missing parts from reference TRBV7-9 and TRBJ1-5): DTGVSQNPRHKITKRGQNVTFRCDPISEHNRLYWYRQTLGQGPEFLTYFQNEAQLEKSRLLSDRFSAERPKGSFSTLEIQRTEQGDSAMYLCASSSTINQPQHFGDGTRLSIL.

J is TRBJ2-7 and V is TRBV5-1. Germline values: CDR1 SGHRS, CDR2 YFSETQ. The CDR3 consists of 15 residues. The CDR3 loop is CASSLERQGSYEQYF.

CDR3 region: CASSPSTGTGNQPQHF. V is TRBV5-6 and J is TRBJ1-5; TCRdb designates TRBD1, a call that cannot be tested without DNA. The CDR3 spans 16 residues. Per germline, CDR1 SGHDT and CDR2 YYEEEE.

The chain employs TRBV7-2 and TRBJ1-5. CDR1 SGHTA and CDR2 FQGNSA come from the germline V gene. CDR3 length: 17 amino acids. CDR3 in amino acids: CASSLAGRLGGNQPQHF.

This rearrangement joins TRBV10-3 to TRBJ2-3. Germline V lookup: CDR1 ENHRY, CDR2 SYGVKD. The CDR3 sequence is 14 residues long. The CDR3 spells CAISGLDSTDTQYF.